This TCR beta chain was observed in a study of shared clonotypes between healthy human individuals. Looked up from germline, CDR1 is WNHNN and CDR2 is SYGVQD (reference sequence). V dropped 5 bases and J dropped 6 bases, with 13 bases sitting between them. This CDR3 has 13 residues. Profiled with immunoSEQ multiplex PCR; TCRdb holds only in-frame clones, not every one. The table records around 2.5 million clones, approximately 93% of them present only once. The chain is built from TRBV10-1 and TRBJ1-1; D is possibly TRBD1 (5 bases). The receptor's source is a man aged 18 to 29 in good health. Some clones in this sample may be carry-over from other donors' samples. Sequenced material: naive CD4+ T cells from PBMCs. This sample's subset: CD45RA+ positively selected. This CDR3 is CASSRGGSAEAFF. The CDR3, as DNA: TGCGCCAGCAGTAGGGGCGGGAGTGCTGAAGCTTTCTTT.